Listed below are T cell receptor beta chains from one sample, sequenced in a study of shared clonotypes between healthy human individuals. Some clones are missing from TCRdb's copy, which holds only in-frame ones; the method was immunoSEQ multiplex PCR. Here the sample spans about 490,000 clones, 70% to 80% being singletons. The sequencing input was PBMCs. These receptor sequences come from a woman in her forties in good health. Some clones in this sample may be carry-over from other donors' samples. Both conserved end residues are part of each CDR3.

TRBV5-4	TRBJ2-5	CASSLTGTGAYQETQYF
TRBV11-3	TRBJ2-2	CASSEAGELFF
TRBV6-4	TRBJ1-5	CASSEDWLSPQHF
TRBV7-2	TRBJ1-2	CASSQDRNYGYTF
TRBV30	TRBJ2-7	CAWSSGYEQYF
TRBV2	TRBJ2-2	CASMLTGGFTGELFF
TRBV28	TRBJ1-2	CASSFGEGGYTF
TRBV28	TRBJ1-1	CASSLLRNTEAFF
TRBV11-2	TRBJ2-5	CASSIVGDHQETQYF
TRBV6-1	TRBJ1-5	CASGQPYSNQPQHF
TRBV5-1	TRBJ1-4	CASSFTGTGGEKLFF
TRBV9	TRBJ2-5	CASSVVQGETQYF
TRBV23-1	TRBJ2-1	CASSQSGVRDLLDEQFF
TRBV4-1	TRBJ2-7	CASSSTEYYEQYF
TRBV4-2	TRBJ2-3	CASSHSPSGWDTSTDTQYF
TRBV19	TRBJ2-1	CASSTLAGHNEQFF
TRBV19	TRBJ2-1	CASKLWGDRAPSWRRESSYNEQFF
TRBV6-6	TRBJ2-7	CASSLSSYEQYF
TRBV18	TRBJ2-3	CASSPPRLAGGSTDTQYF
TRBV5-1	TRBJ2-3	CASSLDGGSTDTQYF
TRBV30	TRBJ2-1	CAWSGGLGPYNEQFF
TRBV7-9	TRBJ2-7	CASSLAQGSHYEQYF
TRBV6-6	TRBJ2-5	CASSYSWETQYF
TRBV9	TRBJ2-1	CASSARGRQIRYNEQFF
TRBV11-2	TRBJ2-3	CASSFWGGSPDTQYF
TRBV15	TRBJ2-7	CATSRGGGSYEQYF
TRBV5-1	TRBJ2-7	CASSLDGTMSEQYF
TRBV11-3	TRBJ2-7	CASSLSGSTHEQYF
TRBV18	TRBJ2-1	CASSEGQGWYNEQFF
TRBV7-6	TRBJ2-7	CASSLTLKQGYEQYF
TRBV7-9	TRBJ2-1	CASSGVGDSYNEQFF
TRBV5-4	TRBJ1-2	CASRGQVESYGYTF
TRBV4-3	TRBJ1-2	CASSYDAANYGYTF
TRBV5-1	TRBJ1-1	CASSVTQGVGTEAFF
TRBV4-1	TRBJ1-3	CASSHPLQGAHGNTIYF
TRBV30	TRBJ1-4	CAWSPRQGFSEKLFF
TRBV2	TRBJ1-2	CASRDDRAGYTF
TRBV7-2	TRBJ2-3	CASSPQGPGTDTQYF
TRBV7-3	TRBJ2-7	CASSLHGPPYEQYF
TRBV11-2	TRBJ2-2	CASSLPGGPAGELFF
TRBV7-3	TRBJ2-1	CASSLAGLAGGGEQFF
TRBV15	TRBJ2-5	CATSRDGAGVMETQYF